This T cell receptor beta chain was retrieved from a study of shared clonotypes between healthy human individuals. About the study: Samples came from a couple of female and three male donors aged 18 to 49. The study used three CD4 naive, three CD4 memory, two CD8 naive and one CD8 memory plate per donor. Study-level results: Generally, naive subsets (rather than memory subsets) showed larger estimated richness.

Sorted-subset replicate PCRs used around 200 ng of genomic DNA. This amount corresponded to about 29,000 T cell genomes. Method: immunoSEQ multiplex PCR; TCRdb's copy keeps in-frame clones and lacks some. Among 95,000 to 120,000 clones, about 63% were seen once, and the ten largest hold approximately 25%. Regarding this clone: Its cognate antigen is unknown.

V was pared by 3 bases and J by 3 bases, with 12 bases between. The CDR3 loop spans 15 amino acids. Germline CDR1 reads SGHVS; CDR2 reads FQNEAQ. V gene TRBV7-8 combines with J gene TRBJ1-5; D remains ambiguous. Input material: memory CD8+ T cells sorted from blood. Subset indicated: CD45RO+ cells pooled with CCR7-negative TemRA cells. The clonotype was recovered from a woman aged 30 to 39 in good health. The CDR3 nucleotides read TGTGCCAGCAGCTTTTTGGGTCCCCTCAATCAGCCCCAGCATTTT. Translated, it gives CASSFLGPLNQPQHF. Together with reference TRBV7-8 and TRBJ1-5, the CDR3 gives the full variable domain: GAGVSQSPRYKVAKRGQDVALRCDPISGHVSLFWYQQALGQGPEFLTYFQNEAQLDKSGLPSDRFFAERPEGSVSTLKIQRTQQEDSAVYLCASSFLGPLNQPQHFGDGTRLSIL.